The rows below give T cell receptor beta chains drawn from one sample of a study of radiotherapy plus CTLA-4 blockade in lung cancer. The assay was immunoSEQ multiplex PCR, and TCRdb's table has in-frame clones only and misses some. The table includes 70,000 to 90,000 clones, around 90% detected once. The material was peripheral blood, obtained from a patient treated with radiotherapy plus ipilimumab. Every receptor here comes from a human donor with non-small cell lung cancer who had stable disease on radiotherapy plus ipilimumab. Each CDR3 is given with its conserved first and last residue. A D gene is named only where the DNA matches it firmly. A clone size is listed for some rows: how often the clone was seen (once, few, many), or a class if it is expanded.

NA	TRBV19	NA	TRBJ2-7	TGTGCCAGTAGTATTGGAGGGGATAGCGAGCAGTACTTC	CASSIGGDSEQYF
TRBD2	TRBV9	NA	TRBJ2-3	TGTGCCAGCAGCCACGGGACTAGCGGAAGCACTAGCACAGATACGCAGTATTTT	CASSHGTSGSTSTDTQYF
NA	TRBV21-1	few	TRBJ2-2	TGTGCCAGCAGCATCGAGGCCGGGACAGGGAGAAAGAACACCGGGGAGCTGTTTTTT	CASSIEAGTGRKNTGELFF
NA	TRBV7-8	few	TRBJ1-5	TGTGCCAGCAGCTTGTACAGGGACTCATCTCAGCCCCAGCATTTT	CASSLYRDSSQPQHF
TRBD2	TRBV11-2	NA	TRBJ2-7	TGTGCCAGCAGCTTAGCGGGAGGGGGGTACGAGCAGTACTTC	CASSLAGGGYEQYF
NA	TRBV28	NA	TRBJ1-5	TGTGCCACCCAGGACAGTGGCAATCAGCCCCAGCATTTT	CATQDSGNQPQHF
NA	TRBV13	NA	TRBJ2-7	TGTGCCAGCAGCTCTCGACAGTCCGCCTCCTACGAGCAGTACTTC	CASSSRQSASYEQYF
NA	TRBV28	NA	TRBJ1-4	TGTGCCAGCAGTTTATCGGGTGCAGAAAAACTGTTTTTT	CASSLSGAEKLFF
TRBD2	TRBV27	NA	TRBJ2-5	TGTGCCAGCAGTCCCCGGACTAGCGGGGGGCCAGAGACCCAGTACTTC	CASSPRTSGGPETQYF
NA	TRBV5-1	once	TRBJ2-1	TGCGCCAGCAATAGCCGGGACTGGCTCAATGAGCAGTTCTTC	CASNSRDWLNEQFF
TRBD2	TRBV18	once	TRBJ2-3	TGTGCCAGCTCACCGCTAGCGGGAGAGACAGATACGCAGTATTTT	CASSPLAGETDTQYF
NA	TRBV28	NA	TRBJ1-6	TGTGCCAGCAGGTGGGGAAGGGGTAATTCACCCCTCCACTTT	CASRWGRGNSPLHF
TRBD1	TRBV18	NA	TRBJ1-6	TGTGCCAGATCGGACAGGGTCTATAATTCACCCCTCCACTTT	CARSDRVYNSPLHF
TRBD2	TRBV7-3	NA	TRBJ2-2	TGTGCCAGCAGCTTAACAGGGACTAGCGGGGCGAACACCGGGGAGCTGTTTTTT	CASSLTGTSGANTGELFF
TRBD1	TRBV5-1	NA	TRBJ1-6	TGCGCCAGCAGCCAGGGGGATAGAATTCACCCCCTCCACTTT	CASSQGDRIHPLHF
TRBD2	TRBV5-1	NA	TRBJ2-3	TGCGCCAGCAACCGCCGGCCACTAGCGGGGGCTAGCACAGATACGCAGTATTTT	CASNRRPLAGASTDTQYF
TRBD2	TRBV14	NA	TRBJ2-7	TGTGCCAGCAGCCAAGGCGGCGGGAGTACCTACGAGCAGTACTTC	CASSQGGGSTYEQYF
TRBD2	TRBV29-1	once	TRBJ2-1	TGCAGCGTTGAATCGGGACTAGCGGGCCCCAATGAGCAGTTCTTC	CSVESGLAGPNEQFF
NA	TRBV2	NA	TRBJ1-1	TGTGCCAGCATGGATTCAATGAACACTGAAGCTTTCTTT	CASMDSMNTEAFF
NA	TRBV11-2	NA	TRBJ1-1	TGTGCCAGCAGCTTAGAAAGACAGGTGGGCACTGAAGCTTTCTTT	CASSLERQVGTEAFF
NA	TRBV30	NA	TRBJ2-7	TGTGCCTGGAGTCTCACCGTCCCAAGGGACTACGAGCAGTACTTC	CAWSLTVPRDYEQYF
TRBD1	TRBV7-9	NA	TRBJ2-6	TGTGCCAGCAGCCCCCTTAGCGGACAGGGATCGGCTGGGGCCAACGTCCTGACTTTC	CASSPLSGQGSAGANVLTF
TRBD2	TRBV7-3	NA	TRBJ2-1	TGTGCCAGCAGCCCACCTACCTCGGGACTAGCGGTATATGAGCAGTTCTTC	CASSPPTSGLAVYEQFF
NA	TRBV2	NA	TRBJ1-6	TGTGCCAGCAGTGAACGACTGCCTGCCGGAGGTTCACCCCTCCACTTT	CASSERLPAGGSPLHF
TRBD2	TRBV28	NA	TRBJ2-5	TGTGCCAGCAGTCCCCCTAGCCTAGCGGACCAAGAGACCCAGTACTTC	CASSPPSLADQETQYF
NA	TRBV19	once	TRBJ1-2	TGTGCCAGTACCGAAGGGGGGTACGGCTACACCTTC	CASTEGGYGYTF
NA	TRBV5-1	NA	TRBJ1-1	TGCGCCAGCAGCTCCTACAGTGGATCGGCGGGAGCTTTCTTT	CASSSYSGSAGAFF
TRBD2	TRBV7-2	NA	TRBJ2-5	TGTGCCAGCAGCTTATCTGGTCGAGCGGGGGGGACCCAAGAGACCCAGTACTTC	CASSLSGRAGGTQETQYF
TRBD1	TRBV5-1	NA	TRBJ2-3	TGCGCCAGCAGCTTGGAGATCCAGGGGGCAAGCACAGATACGCAGTATTTT	CASSLEIQGASTDTQYF
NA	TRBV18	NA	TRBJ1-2	TGTGCCAGCTCACCGGACAGACCTTCTAATCGAGGCTACACCTTC	CASSPDRPSNRGYTF
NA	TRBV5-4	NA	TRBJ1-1	TGTGCCAGCAGCGTGGACCGCCCCACAGGGAGCACTGAAGCTTTCTTT	CASSVDRPTGSTEAFF
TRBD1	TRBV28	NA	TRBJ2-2	TGTGCCAGCAGACAGGGGGCGAACACCGGGGAGCTGTTTTTT	CASRQGANTGELFF
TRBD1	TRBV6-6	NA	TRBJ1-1	TGTGCCAGCAGTTCCGGAACAGGGGTAGCGAACACTGAAGCTTTCTTT	CASSSGTGVANTEAFF
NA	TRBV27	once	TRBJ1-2	TGTGCCAGCAGTTTAAGGGGCAGAATAGTCTATGGCTACACCTTC	CASSLRGRIVYGYTF
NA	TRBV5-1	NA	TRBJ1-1	TGCGCCAGCAGCTCCTCAGGGAACACTGAAGCTTTCTTT	CASSSSGNTEAFF
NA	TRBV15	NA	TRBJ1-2	TGTGCCACCAGCAGAGACCGTACGGACCTGACCTTC	CATSRDRTDLTF
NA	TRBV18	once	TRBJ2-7	TGTGCCAGCTCACCAGGGTCGACTAGGATGTTCCGCGGCGAGCAGTACTTC	CASSPGSTRMFRGEQYF
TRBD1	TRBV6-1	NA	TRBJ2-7	TGTGCCAGCAGTGGACAGGGTTACGAGCAGTACTTC	CASSGQGYEQYF
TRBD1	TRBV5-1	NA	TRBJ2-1	TGCGCCAGCAGAAAGGGACAGGGGTCCAATGAGCAGTTCTTC	CASRKGQGSNEQFF
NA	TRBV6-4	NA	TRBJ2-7	TGTGCCAGCAGTGACTGCCGGGAGACAACCTACGAGCAGTACTTC	CASSDCRETTYEQYF
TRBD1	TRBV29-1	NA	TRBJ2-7	TGCAGCGTTGACGGGACAGGTGCTCAAGAGCAGTACTTC	CSVDGTGAQEQYF
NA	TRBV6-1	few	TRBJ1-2	TGTGCCAGCGGAGACAGGAACTATGGCTACACCTTC	CASGDRNYGYTF
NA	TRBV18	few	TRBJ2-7	TGTGCCAGCTCACCTGGCCAGGGCGGTTTCTACGAGCAGTACTTC	CASSPGQGGFYEQYF
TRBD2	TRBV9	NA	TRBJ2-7	TGTGCCAGCAGCGTGTCTAGCGGGAGCTCCTACGAGCAGTACTTC	CASSVSSGSSYEQYF
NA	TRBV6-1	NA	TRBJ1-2	TGTGCCAGCAGCGAGCTTAACTATGGCTACACCTTC	CASSELNYGYTF
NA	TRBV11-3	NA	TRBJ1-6	TGTCGGGGGGCGCGGGGGTCCCTCTCCTATAATTCACCCCTCCACTTT	CRGARGSLSYNSPLHF
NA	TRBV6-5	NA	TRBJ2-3	TGTGCCAGCAGTTACCGTCGGGGGGCAAGCACAGATACGCAGTATTTT	CASSYRRGASTDTQYF
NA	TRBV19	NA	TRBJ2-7	TGTGCCAGTAGTATTGAGTGGAGCTCCTACGAGCAGTACTTC	CASSIEWSSYEQYF
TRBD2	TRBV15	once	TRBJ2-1	TGTGCCACCAGCAGAGACCTAGCGGATGAGCAGTTCTTC	CATSRDLADEQFF
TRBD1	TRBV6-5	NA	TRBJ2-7	TGTGCCAGCAGTCGTGGACAGGGCTACGAGCAGTACTTC	CASSRGQGYEQYF
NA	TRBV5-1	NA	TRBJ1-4	TGCGCCAGCAGCTTGGGAGGAGGGGATGAAAAACTGTTTTTT	CASSLGGGDEKLFF
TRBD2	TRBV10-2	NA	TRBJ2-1	TGCGCCAGCAGAGGTACTAGCGGGGGGGCGTATGAGCAGTTCTTC	CASRGTSGGAYEQFF